The 8 T cell receptor beta chains given below trace back to one sample, sequenced in a study of T cells after posttransplantation cyclophosphamide (TCRdb year 2016). Read against the paper, the sample's treatment or condition label means: high-dose cyclophosphamide on days +3 and +4 as single-agent GVHD prophylaxis. Busulfan and fludarabine conditioning, a related or unrelated marrow graft, and cyclophosphamide on days +3 and +4 were given to PTCy patients. Libraries were made using the immunoSEQ multiplex PCR assay. The immuneACCESS repertoire file appears here via TCRdb, limited to in-frame rearrangements. These files lack a portion of the clones; in checked studies, under half of the deficit traces to unresolved V genes, and the cause of the others is not known. The sample data list under 20,000 clones, and over 70% of these were observed just once. Of the sample, around 25% is held by the ten largest clones.

The sequencing here drew on PBMCs, taken after an allogeneic stem cell transplant with post-transplant cyclophosphamide. Receptor source: a male patient aged 30 to 40 who received an allogeneic stem cell transplant from a related donor, was CMV-positive, and had acute GVHD only. Some T cells present after a transplant may be cells of the graft donor.

This chain connects TRBV14 to TRBJ2-2, with 9 bases matching TRBD1. The CDR3 covers 15 residues. V dropped 4 bases and J dropped 7; count of bases not matched to a gene: 7. Germline CDR1 SGHDN, CDR2 FVKESK. In DNA, the CDR3 is TGTGCCAGCAGCCTCCTGGGACAGGGTGACGGGGAGCTGTTTTTT. Its translation: CASSLLGQGDGELFF.

This clone was observed once. The V and J genes are TRBV7-2 and TRBJ2-3; TRBD2 agrees at 9 bases. Germline CDR1 and CDR2: SGHTA and FQGNSA. This CDR3 spans 16 amino acids. J gave up 2 bases and V 1 base, and 4 bases lay outside the gene matches. In DNA form, the CDR3 reads TGTGCCAGCAGCTTAGGTCGCGGGGGGGCCACAGATACGCAGTATTTT. This encodes CASSLGRGGATDTQYF.

The chain joins TRBV6-1 to TRBJ2-3, with 7 bases identical to TRBD2. There are 16 residues in the CDR3. Germline lookup yields CDR1 MNHNS and CDR2 SASEGT. V lost 1 base and J lost 1; bases outside the gene matches: 5. The CDR3 sequence: CASSEVSSGGTDTQYF. The CDR3 nucleotides are TGTGCCAGCAGTGAAGTCTCCAGCGGGGGCACAGATACGCAGTATTTT.

The chain is built from TRBV2 and TRBJ1-5; D uncertain. CDR1 and CDR2 (germline): SNHLY, FYNNEI. This CDR3 has 14 amino acids. V was trimmed by 2 bases and J by 6 bases, leaving 11 bases between them. The CDR3 DNA follows: TGTGCCAGCAGTGAACACGGAGGAGGTCAGCCCCAGCATTTT. Translated, it gives CASSEHGGGQPQHF.

This clone was counted between two and nine times. The CDR3 sequence: CAWSVSEAEAFF. The CDR3 DNA reads TGTGCCTGGAGTGTAAGTGAGGCAGAAGCTTTCTTT. V usage is TRBV30 and J usage is TRBJ1-1, with D unresolved. The CDR3 spans 12 residues. Deletions cut 0 bases from V and 8 bases from J, with 10 bases between. Germline assignment: CDR1 GTSNPN and CDR2 SVGIG (reference sequence).

The chain recombines TRBV10-3 with TRBJ1-5; 7 bases fit TRBD1. Trimming at V came to 4 bases and at J to 3 bases, leaving 6 bases not matched to a gene. The germline CDR1 and CDR2 sequences are ENHRY and SYGVKD. The CDR3 is made up of 15 amino acids. CDR3 protein: CAISVGQELNQPQHF. DNA of the CDR3: TGTGCCATCAGTGTTGGACAGGAGCTCAATCAGCCCCAGCATTTT.

This rearrangement joins TRBV7-2 to TRBJ2-7; the match to TRBD2 covers 8 bases. The germline V gene has CDR1 SGHTA and CDR2 FQGNSA. The CDR3 length is 15 residues. With V trimmed by 4 bases and J by 0 bases, 5 bases remained unmatched. CDR3 coding DNA: TGTGCCAGCAGCTCGAGCGGGGGAAGCTCCTACGAGCAGTACTTC. Its translation: CASSSSGGSSYEQYF.

This rearrangement joins TRBV11-2 to TRBJ1-6, with D possibly matching TRBD1 (5 bases). Germline V gene sequence: CDR1 SGHAT, CDR2 FQNNGV. The V end was cut by 1 base, the J end by 7 bases, with 8 bases between. There are 14 residues in the CDR3. CDR3 in amino acids: CASSLANRNSPLHF. CDR3 coding DNA: TGTGCCAGCAGCTTAGCGAACAGGAATTCACCCCTCCACTTT.